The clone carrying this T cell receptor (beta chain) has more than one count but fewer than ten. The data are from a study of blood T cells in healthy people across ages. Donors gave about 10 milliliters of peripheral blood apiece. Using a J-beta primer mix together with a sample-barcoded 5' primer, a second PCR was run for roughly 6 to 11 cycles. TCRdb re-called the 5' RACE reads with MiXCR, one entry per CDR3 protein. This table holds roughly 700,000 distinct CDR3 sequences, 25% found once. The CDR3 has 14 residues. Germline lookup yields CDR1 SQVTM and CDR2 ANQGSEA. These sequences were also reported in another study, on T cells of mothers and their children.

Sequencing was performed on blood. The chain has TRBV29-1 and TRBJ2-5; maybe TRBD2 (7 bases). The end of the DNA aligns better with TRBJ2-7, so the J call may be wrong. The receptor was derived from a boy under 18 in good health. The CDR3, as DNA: TGCAGCGTTCAAGGGGGGGCAAGACCCTACGAGCAGTACTTC. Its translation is CSVQGGARPYEQYF.